The 5 T cell receptor beta chains reported below all come from one sample, sequenced in a study of cytomegalovirus exposure and HLA in healthy donors. Produced via immunoSEQ multiplex PCR; TCRdb's table is partial and in-frame only. The sample shows around 110,000 clones, about 87% of them seen only once. Sequenced sample: PBMCs. These receptors all stem from a woman in her late teens or twenties in good health and CMV-seropositive.

V is TRBV5-1 and J is TRBJ2-5; tentative D call: TRBD1 (5 bases). Germline assignment: CDR1 SGHRS and CDR2 YFSETQ. Trimming pared 0 bases from V and 1 base from J, leaving 19 bases between. The CDR3 length is 18 residues. The DNA for the CDR3 is TGCGCCAGCAGCTTGGAACCCTACGAGACAGACCCCCAAGAGACCCAGTACTTC. Translating gives CASSLEPYETDPQETQYF.

This chain uses TRBV25-1 with TRBJ1-3; D unclear. V gave up 4 bases and J gave up 7 bases, with 8 bases separating them. Germline CDR1 is MGHDK and CDR2 is SYGVNS. The CDR3 consists of 12 residues. The CDR3 DNA is TGTGCCAGCAGTGCACCAAGCAACACCATATATTTT. Translating gives CASSAPSNTIYF.

The chain uses TRBV29-1 and TRBJ2-1; 7 nucleotides match TRBD1. V shed 7 bases, J shed 2 bases, and the junction held 5 bases outside the gene matches. CDR3 size: 13 residues. Germline V gene sequence: CDR1 SQVTM, CDR2 ANQGSEA. This chain's CDR3 is CSAAGTAYNEQFF. CDR3 nucleotides: TGCAGCGCCGCCGGGACAGCCTACAATGAGCAGTTCTTC.

V and J are TRBV27 and TRBJ2-5, with 12 bases matching TRBD2. Germline CDR1 is MNHEY and CDR2 is SMNVEV (reference sequence). V dropped 5 bases and J dropped 4; count of bases not matched to a gene: 14. There are 18 residues in the CDR3. The CDR3 coding sequence is TGTGCCAGCAGTCCGGGGGCCCGACTAGCGGGGGTTAGAGAGACCCAGTACTTC. Encoded protein: CASSPGARLAGVRETQYF.

The rearrangement uses TRBV5-1 and TRBJ2-5; tentative D call: TRBD1 (5 bases). CDR1 and CDR2 from the germline V gene are SGHRS and YFSETQ. The CDR3 loop spans 16 amino acids. Trimming removed 1 base at V and 0 bases at J, with 13 bases between. CDR3 in DNA: TGCGCCAGCAGCTTGTTGACAGATTTGTACCAAGAGACCCAGTACTTC. Protein sequence: CASSLLTDLYQETQYF.